In its sample, the clone carrying this T cell receptor (beta chain) was seen many times. Its antigen remains unknown. This record belongs to a study of read filtering for tumor transcriptome and immune sequencing. Study summary: Mean patient age was roughly 70 years, range about 47 to 85; 16 to 20 male, more than 11 female. R-ISS stage counts were 8 or 9 for I, about 15 for II, 6 or 7 for III.

From approximately 430 ng of RNA, a library with molecular barcoded alpha/delta and beta/gamma adaptors was made. TCRdb independently ran MiXCR on the reads; one entry per CDR3 protein. The sample lists 50,000 to 65,000 distinct CDR3 sequences; about 19% were seen once. Study results and caveats: Compared with RNA-seq, IR-seq gave much higher clonotype depth and reliability. Without single-read clonotypes, shared clonotype proportions correlated more between IR-seq and RNA-seq.

The sample was a population of CD138-negative cells sorted from bone marrow. The receptor comes from a donor at least 40 years old with multiple myeloma.

In DNA form, the CDR3 reads TGCAGTGCCTTGAGCGCACCCTCTGGGGCCAACGTCCTGACTTTC. This sequence encodes CSALSAPSGANVLTF. V is TRBV20-1 and J is TRBJ2-6; D gene uncertain. Germline values: CDR1 DFQATT, CDR2 SNEGSKA (reference sequence). This CDR3 has 15 residues. Trimming removed 6 bases from V and 0 bases from J, with 12 bases in between.